One sample yielded the 16 T cell receptor beta chains listed below, sequenced in a study of T cell repertoires in cytomegalovirus infection. Using its own MiXCR run on the reads, TCRdb lists one record per CDR3 protein. The profile shows around 69,000 distinct CDR3 sequences, 20% of them singletons. Their target antigens are unknown. Specimen: CD8+ T cells from cultured PBMCs, collected from culture after CMV antigen stimulation. The origin of the receptors is a human donor in good health (CMV status not recorded). Some clones in this sample may be carry-over from other donors' samples.

This clonotype occurred many times. The rearrangement joins TRBV2 to TRBJ1-2, with D hard to call. V was shortened by 4 bases and J by 0 bases, with 15 bases between the two germline ends. CDR3 length: 16 residues. Germline V gives CDR1 SNHLY, CDR2 FYNNEI. The CDR3 sequence is CASSGNGRSANYGYTF. The CDR3 DNA reads TGTGCCAGCAGTGGGAATGGTCGTTCTGCTAACTATGGCTACACCTTC.

This clonotype was seen a handful of times. V is TRBV27 and J is TRBJ1-5; D is uncertain. The germline V gene encodes CDR1 MNHEY and CDR2 SMNVEV (reference sequence). Between the trimmed V and J ends, which lost 6 bases and 6 bases, there was a span of 12 bases. This CDR3 contains 13 residues. CDR3: CASRPAGVQPQHF. The CDR3 region has the DNA TGTGCCAGCAGACCGGCAGGAGTTCAGCCCCAGCATTTT.

This chain uses TRBV4-1 with TRBJ1-5; a weak D match, TRBD1 (5 bases). Trimming cost V 2 bases and J 3 bases, with 11 bases left between them. The CDR3 length is 15 residues. Germline V CDR1 and CDR2: MGHRA, YSYEKL. The CDR3 region is CASSQRRQHNQPQHF. CDR3 DNA sequence: TGCGCCAGCAGCCAACGTCGACAGCACAATCAGCCCCAGCATTTT.

The rearrangement joins TRBV7-9 to TRBJ2-5; TRBD1 might be the D (7 bases). The CDR3 has 18 amino acids. The V gene's germline CDR1 is SEHNR and CDR2 FQNEAQ (reference sequence). V was shortened by 2 bases and J by 2 bases, with 21 bases between the two germline ends. The CDR3 loop is CASSLLLGGTARQETQYF. CDR3 nucleotides: TGTGCCAGCAGCTTACTCCTTGGAGGGACAGCCAGACAAGAGACCCAGTACTTC. Combining the CDR3 with reference TRBV7-9 and TRBJ2-5 gives the whole variable domain DTGVSQNPRHKITKRGQNVTFRCDPISEHNRLYWYRQTLGQGPEFLTYFQNEAQLEKSRLLSDRFSAERPKGSFSTLEIQRTEQGDSAMYLCASSLLLGGTARQETQYFGPGTRLLVL.

This clonotype was counted a few times. The chain couples TRBV9 to TRBJ2-3; no reliable D call. Germline loops: CDR1 SGDLS, CDR2 YYNGEE. The CDR3 is 12 residues long. Trimming took off 2 bases at V and 9 bases at J, with 10 bases between the two ends. CDR3 loop: CASSVRGLTQYF. The CDR3 nucleotides are TGTGCCAGCAGCGTTCGCGGTCTCACGCAGTATTTT.

This clonotype has just a few counts. The rearrangement joins TRBV29-1 to TRBJ2-2; 9 bases agree with TRBD1. This CDR3 is built from 16 residues. The germline gives CDR1 SQVTM, CDR2 ANQGSEA. Trimming at V came to 3 bases and at J to 4 bases, leaving 9 bases not matched to a gene. The CDR3 bases are TGCAGCGTTGAGGGACAGGGTAAAATCGGCACCGGGGAGCTGTTTTTT. Translation: CSVEGQGKIGTGELFF.

The chain uses TRBV20-1 and TRBJ1-1; 9 bases map to TRBD1. CDR3 length: 12 amino acids. V lost 5 bases, J lost 3 bases, and 1 base stayed unmatched. CDR1 and CDR2 from the germline V gene are DFQATT and SNEGSKA (reference sequence). The CDR3 here is CSAWDRDTEAFF. For the CDR3, the DNA is TGCAGTGCTTGGGACAGGGACACTGAAGCTTTCTTT.

This chain joins TRBV5-6 and TRBJ2-1; TRBD1 matches 9 bases. Germline values: CDR1 SGHDT, CDR2 YYEEEE. This CDR3 contains 11 residues. The J segment lost 15 bases and the V segment lost 2 bases, leaving 3 bases of the junction unmatched. The CDR3 is CASSFGTGLFF. DNA for the CDR3: TGTGCCAGCAGCTTTGGGACAGGGTTGTTCTTC.

The gene calls are TRBV30 and TRBJ1-1, with D unresolved. Looked up from germline, CDR1 is GTSNPN and CDR2 is SVGIG (reference sequence). V gave up 4 bases and J gave up 7 bases, with 19 bases separating them. This CDR3 spans 14 amino acids. The DNA for the CDR3 is TGTGCCTGGAACCAGATGTCCCGGATGGATGAAGCTTTCTTT. Its protein product is CAWNQMSRMDEAFF.

V and J are TRBV29-1 and TRBJ1-2; maybe TRBD1 (5 bases). V lost 0 bases to trimming and J lost 0 bases, with 17 bases between them. Germline V CDR1 and CDR2: SQVTM, ANQGSEA. CDR3 length equals 17 residues. CDR3: CSVEDDGAAIANYGYTF. The CDR3 DNA sequence: TGCAGCGTTGAAGATGATGGGGCAGCCATAGCTAACTATGGCTACACCTTC.

This clonotype appeared a few times. The rearrangement links TRBV7-2 to TRBJ2-3, with TRBD2 matching 12 bases. The CDR3 has 18 amino acids. Germline V gene lookup returns CDR1 SGHTA and CDR2 FQGNSA. Germline trimming cut 2 bases from V and 1 base from J; bases unmatched to any gene: 7. The CDR3, as DNA: TGTGCCAGCAGCTTACCACTAGCGGGGGGCATTGGCACAGATACGCAGTATTTT. Residues: CASSLPLAGGIGTDTQYF. Based on the CDR3 plus reference TRBV7-2 and TRBJ2-3, the full variable domain is GAGVSQSPSNKVTEKGKDVELRCDPISGHTALYWYRQSLGQGLEFLIYFQGNSAPDKSGLPSDRFSAERTGGSVSTLTIQRTQQEDSAVYLCASSLPLAGGIGTDTQYFGPGTRLTVL.

The chain couples TRBV7-6 to TRBJ2-1; a possible D gene is TRBD1 (5 bases). Trimming took 1 base from V and 14 from J, leaving 12 bases between them. This CDR3 is built from 12 residues. CDR1 is SGHVS, CDR2 FNYEAQ, per germline. The CDR3 sequence: CASSLGRQPEFF. In DNA form, the CDR3 reads TGTGCCAGCAGCTTAGGTAGACAGCCGGAGTTCTTC.

The chain combines TRBV7-2 with TRBJ2-7; TRBD1 aligns across 7 bases. Losses at the gene ends were 1 base for V and 0 bases for J; bases not matched to a gene: 3. The CDR3 loop spans 15 amino acids. Germline CDR1 is SGHTA and CDR2 is FQGNSA. CDR3 sequence reads: CASSLGQGNSYEQYF. As DNA, the CDR3 is TGTGCCAGCAGCTTAGGACAGGGTAACTCCTACGAGCAGTACTTC.

The chain has TRBV12-3 or TRBV12-4 and TRBJ1-5; D is ambiguous. The CDR3 is made up of 15 amino acids. The V end lost 4 bases, the J end lost 3 bases, and 13 bases lay between the germline ends. The CDR3 DNA is TGTGCCAGCAGTTCCAACAGCGTCCCCAATCAGCCCCAGCATTTT. Its protein product is CASSSNSVPNQPQHF.

A few counts support this clonotype. This chain links TRBV6-5 with TRBJ2-3; 13 nucleotides line up with TRBD2. V shed 4 bases and J 1 base; nucleotides not matched to a gene: 8. This CDR3 is 18 amino acids long. Germline V gene data show CDR1 as MNHEY and CDR2 as SVGAGI. DNA of the CDR3: TGTGCCAGCAGTTTCCTTTCTGGACTAGCGGGGGGCACAGATACGCAGTATTTT. This sequence encodes CASSFLSGLAGGTDTQYF.

In DNA form, the CDR3 reads TGTGCCAGTAGCCTTGGGACCGATGGCTACACCTTC. It is translated as CASSLGTDGYTF. This chain connects TRBV12-3 or TRBV12-4 to TRBJ1-2; D perhaps matches TRBD1 (5 bases). Trimming removed 9 bases from V and 6 bases from J, with 14 bases in between. The CDR3 covers 12 residues.